This TCR beta chain derives from a study of T cell responses to AZD1222 COVID-19 vaccine. Profiling relied on immunoSEQ multiplex PCR, and the TCRdb table lists in-frame clones only, not all of them. Altogether 150,000 or so clones are present, roughly 94% being singletons, with the ten largest covering approximately 4.8%. A remark on this clone: Its target is not known.

Regarding the study as a whole: Among the donors, most were white British and more were female, and clonal diversity was possibly underestimated.

There are 15 residues in the CDR3. After removal of 6 bases from V and 7 bases from J, the junction contained 14 bases not matched to a gene. The germline V gene has CDR1 SGHTA and CDR2 FQGNSA. The TCR was taken from an adult who received the AZD1222 COVID-19 vaccine. The sample in question was peripheral blood, obtained 28 days after the second AZD1222 dose. This sequence joins TRBV7-2 and TRBJ2-5, with TRBD2 identical over 7 bases. CDR3 loop: CASRGGSGKVGTQYF. The DNA of the CDR3 is TGTGCCAGCAGGGGGGGGAGCGGGAAGGTAGGGACCCAGTACTTC.